This TCR beta chain was sequenced during a study of identical twins. Study-level points and caveats: Excess sharing between twins was weaker in beta out-of-frame sequences.

The length of the CDR3 is 14 residues. V lost 2 bases and J lost 6, with 12 bases in between. TCRdb redid the calling of the 5' RACE reads with MiXCR, one entry per CDR3 protein. The data show 350,000 or so distinct CDR3 sequences, 9% to 15% seen once. This clonotype was seen only a few times. The antigen remains undetermined. The data were also submitted as part of a second study, on yellow fever vaccine responses in identical twins.

The material sequenced was CD8+ T cells sorted from blood. The receptor was derived from a woman aged 18-35 years in good health. The chain couples TRBV12-3 or TRBV12-4 to TRBJ2-3; no definite D call. CDR3 amino acids: CASSLYRLGDTQYF. The CDR3 coding sequence is TGTGCCAGCAGTTTATACAGACTCGGGGATACGCAGTATTTT.